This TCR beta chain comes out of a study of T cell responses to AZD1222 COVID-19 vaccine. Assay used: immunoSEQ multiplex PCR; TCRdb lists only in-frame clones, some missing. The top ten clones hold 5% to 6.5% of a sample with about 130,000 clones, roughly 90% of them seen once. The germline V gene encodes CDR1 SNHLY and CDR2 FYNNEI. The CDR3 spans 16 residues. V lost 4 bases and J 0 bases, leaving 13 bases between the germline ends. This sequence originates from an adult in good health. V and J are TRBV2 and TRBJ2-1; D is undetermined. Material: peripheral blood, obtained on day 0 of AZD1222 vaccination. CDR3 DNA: TGTGCCAGCAGTGTTAACGACCCCCGCTCCTACAATGAGCAGTTCTTC. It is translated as CASSVNDPRSYNEQFF.